The 29 T cell receptor beta chains below were found in one sample sequenced in a study of cytomegalovirus exposure and HLA in healthy donors. PCR amplification relied on 60 Vbeta primers (plus 13 Jbeta primers). Only in-frame clones appear in the TCRdb table, and some are missing; sequencing was by immunoSEQ multiplex PCR. The sample lists approximately 300,000 clones, 84% occurring once. Sequencing used PBMCs. These receptors came from a woman aged 40 to 50 in good health and CMV-seropositive.

V gene TRBV6-5 combines with J gene TRBJ1-2; 8 nucleotides agree with TRBD1. V shed 2 bases and J 6 bases; nucleotides not matched to a gene: 5. Germline CDR1 reads MNHEY; CDR2 reads SVGAGI. The CDR3 extends over 14 amino acids. The CDR3 DNA reads TGTGCCAGCAGTTACAGGACAGGGTACGATGGCTACACCTTC. Encoded protein: CASSYRTGYDGYTF.

V gene TRBV2 combines with J gene TRBJ1-1; D is undetermined. Germline-derived CDR1 and CDR2 are SNHLY and FYNNEI. V was clipped by 2 bases and J by 2 bases, with 9 bases between them. The CDR3 is 14 residues long. The CDR3 spells CASSELGENTEAFF. In nucleotides, the CDR3 is TGTGCCAGCAGTGAATTGGGAGAAAACACTGAAGCTTTCTTT.

The chain is built from TRBV11-3 and TRBJ2-1; D ambiguous. With 2 bases removed from V and 3 bases from J, the gap between germline ends came to 5 bases. CDR1 is SGHNT, CDR2 YENEEA, per germline. The CDR3 sequence is 13 residues long. CDR3 nucleotides: TGTGCCAGCAGCTTATCCGGCTACAATGAGCAGTTCTTC. It encodes CASSLSGYNEQFF.

This rearrangement joins TRBV18 to TRBJ1-6; 7 nucleotides line up with TRBD1. V was clipped by 0 bases and J by 14 bases; unmatched bases: 7. CDR1 KGHSH and CDR2 LQKENI come from the germline V gene. This CDR3 contains 14 residues. In DNA form, the CDR3 reads TGTGCCAGCTCACCACCAAACCGGGACAGCACCCTCCACTTT. Translation: CASSPPNRDSTLHF.

The rearrangement links TRBV28 to TRBJ1-1; D possibly corresponds to TRBD1 (6 bases). There are 15 residues in the CDR3. Germline CDR1 MDHEN, CDR2 SYDVKM. Trimming pared 4 bases from V and 4 bases from J, leaving 16 bases between. The CDR3 bases are TGTGCCAGCAGTTATCAGGGGTTAGAGGGCACTGAAGCTTTCTTT. As protein: CASSYQGLEGTEAFF.

V is TRBV5-4 and J is TRBJ2-3; 10 bases fit TRBD2. J lost 5 bases, V lost 0 bases, and 3 bases had no gene match. The germline gives CDR1 SGHNT, CDR2 YYREEE (reference sequence). CDR3 length equals 15 residues. DNA for the CDR3: TGTGCCAGCAGCTTGGATAGACTAGCGGGAGATACGCAGTATTTT. Translating it yields CASSLDRLAGDTQYF.

This clone has a handful of counts. The V and J genes are TRBV4-3 and TRBJ1-3, with D possibly matching TRBD1 (5 bases). Trimming stripped 0 bases from V and 0 bases from J, with 12 bases between. Germline values: CDR1 LGHNA, CDR2 YSLEER. The CDR3 has 17 amino acids. The CDR3 sequence is CASSQEWGRNSGNTIYF. The CDR3 DNA reads as TGCGCCAGCAGCCAAGAATGGGGCAGGAACTCTGGAAACACCATATATTTT.

The chain has TRBV7-3 and TRBJ1-2; TRBD1 matches at 11 bases. Germline CDR1 is SGHTA and CDR2 is FQGTGA. The CDR3 is made up of 15 amino acids. Germline trimming cut 5 bases from V and 6 bases from J; bases unmatched to any gene: 8. The CDR3 region has the DNA TGTGCCAGCAGCCCCCGGACAGGGGGCTCGGATGGCTACACCTTC. Its protein is CASSPRTGGSDGYTF.

The chain carries TRBV30 and TRBJ1-1; 10 bases match TRBD1. The CDR3 consists of 13 residues. Germline CDR1 is GTSNPN and CDR2 is SVGIG (reference sequence). The V and J ends lost 3 bases and 7 bases, in that order; junction bases with no gene match: 5. The CDR3 coding sequence is TGTGCCTGGAGCCCCGGGACAGGGGTTGAAGCTTTCTTT. This gives the protein CAWSPGTGVEAFF.

The chain uses TRBV27 and TRBJ2-7; the D is unclear. There are 15 residues in the CDR3. Trimming shortened V by 1 base and J by 7 bases, and 17 bases separated the two germline ends. CDR1 MNHEY and CDR2 SMNVEV come from the germline V gene (reference sequence). The CDR3 DNA is TGTGCCAGCAGTTTATTTTCCAGGCCCCATACGGAGCAGTACTTC. Its translation: CASSLFSRPHTEQYF.

The J gene is TRBJ2-2, the V gene TRBV5-4; 8 positions agree with TRBD1. CDR3 length equals 13 residues. J was trimmed by 5 bases and V by 6 bases; bases with no gene match: 3. The germline V gene encodes CDR1 SGHNT and CDR2 YYREEE (reference sequence). The CDR3 DNA reads as TGTGCCAGCATCGACAGGGGAACCGGGGAGCTGTTTTTT. Translating gives CASIDRGTGELFF. Together with reference TRBV5-4 and TRBJ2-2, the CDR3 gives the full variable domain: ETGVTQSPTHLIKTRGQQVTLRCSSQSGHNTVSWYQQALGQGPQFIFQYYREEENGRGNFPPRFSGLQFPNYSSELNVNALELDDSALYLCASIDRGTGELFFGEGSRLTVL.

The DNA for the CDR3 is TGTGCCAGCAGCTCCAAACGGGCAGGGCCCCTCACCGGGGAGCTGTTTTTT. Protein: CASSSKRAGPLTGELFF. J is TRBJ2-2 and V is TRBV11-3; maybe TRBD1 (5 bases). The germline V gene encodes CDR1 SGHNT and CDR2 YENEEA. The CDR3 runs 17 residues. Trimming stripped 4 bases from V and 4 bases from J, with 19 bases between.

This clone has just one count. The genes are TRBV7-2 and TRBJ2-7, with 9 nucleotides matching TRBD1. The CDR3 runs 15 residues. CDR1 and CDR2 from the germline V gene are SGHTA and FQGNSA. Trimming at V came to 2 bases and at J to 5 bases, leaving 7 bases not matched to a gene. DNA of the CDR3: TGTGCCAGCAGCTTAACCGGGACAGGGTTCAACGAGCAGTACTTC. This encodes CASSLTGTGFNEQYF.

The rearrangement joins TRBV7-8 to TRBJ2-2; TRBD2 agrees at 8 bases. The CDR3 contains 18 residues. Germline-derived CDR1 and CDR2 are SGHVS and FQNEAQ. The ends lost 4 bases at V and 0 bases at J; junction bases unmatched: 10. The CDR3 here is CASSSRAGAGANTGELFF. DNA for the CDR3: TGTGCCAGCAGCTCCCGGGCGGGAGCGGGGGCGAACACCGGGGAGCTGTTTTTT.

The chain is built from TRBV19 and TRBJ2-2; 8 nucleotides match TRBD2. The CDR3 extends over 16 amino acids. Germline lookup yields CDR1 LNHDA and CDR2 SQIVND (reference sequence). Trimming at V came to 2 bases and at J to 5 bases, leaving 7 bases not matched to a gene. CDR3 residues: CASSISGGGLTGELFF. CDR3 nucleotides: TGTGCCAGTAGTATAAGCGGGGGAGGCCTTACCGGGGAGCTGTTTTTT.

The rearrangement joins TRBV7-8 to TRBJ1-5; D is uncertain. There are 16 residues in the CDR3. Looked up from germline, CDR1 is SGHVS and CDR2 is FQNEAQ. Trimming cost V 2 bases and J 1 base, with 12 bases left between them. CDR3 in amino acids: CASSLMRAASNQPQHF. The CDR3 nucleotides read TGTGCCAGCAGCTTAATGAGGGCGGCAAGCAATCAGCCCCAGCATTTT.

This clone was seen a handful of times. V is TRBV7-2 and J is TRBJ2-1; 7 bases map to TRBD1. V shed 3 bases and J 10 bases; nucleotides not matched to a gene: 9. The CDR3 runs to 14 residues. CDR1 and CDR2 (germline): SGHTA, FQGNSA. The CDR3 is CASSLEQGPWEQFF. The CDR3 region has the DNA TGTGCCAGCAGCTTGGAACAGGGGCCCTGGGAGCAGTTCTTC.

V usage is TRBV7-8 and J usage is TRBJ2-7, with D perhaps matching TRBD2 (5 bases). With 5 bases removed from V and 4 bases from J, the gap between germline ends came to 18 bases. The CDR3 is 15 residues long. From germline, CDR1 is SGHVS and CDR2 FQNEAQ. The CDR3 DNA reads as TGTGCCAGCAGCCCAGGACTGGTAGGTTCGTACGAGCAGTACTTC. As protein: CASSPGLVGSYEQYF. The complete variable domain, with remaining parts taken from reference TRBV7-8 and TRBJ2-7, reads GAGVSQSPRYKVAKRGQDVALRCDPISGHVSLFWYQQALGQGPEFLTYFQNEAQLDKSGLPSDRFFAERPEGSVSTLKIQRTQQEDSAVYLCASSPGLVGSYEQYFGPGTRLTVT.

As DNA, the CDR3 is TGTGCCAGCAGCCGGAACAGGGGGACTCTCCCCTACAATGAGCAGTTCTTC. Encoded protein: CASSRNRGTLPYNEQFF. The chain carries TRBV13 and TRBJ2-1; 8 bases are shared with TRBD1. Germline V gene lookup returns CDR1 PRHDT and CDR2 FYEKMQ (reference sequence). Losses at the gene ends were 5 bases for V and 2 bases for J; bases not matched to a gene: 11. The CDR3 consists of 17 residues.

The chain carries TRBV2 and TRBJ2-3; D may be TRBD2 (6 bases). The CDR3 extends over 16 amino acids. The V end lost 3 bases, the J end lost 0 bases, and 13 bases lay between the germline ends. Germline assignment: CDR1 SNHLY and CDR2 FYNNEI. CDR3 protein: CASSDGGIGSTDTQYF. The CDR3 region has the DNA TGTGCCAGCAGTGACGGAGGGATTGGGAGCACAGATACGCAGTATTTT.

About this clone: The same CDR3 also results from other DNA sequences found in this sample. This sequence joins TRBV7-2 and TRBJ2-7, with a tentative D call TRBD2 (5 bases). Germline V gives CDR1 SGHTA, CDR2 FQGNSA. Trimming left V 1 base short and J 1 base short, with 11 bases between. The CDR3 contains 15 residues. As DNA, the CDR3 is TGTGCCAGCAGCTTAGGAGGGTCGAGATCCTACGAGCAGTACTTC. It yields the protein CASSLGGSRSYEQYF.

The J gene is TRBJ2-7, the V gene TRBV10-3, with D possibly matching TRBD1 (5 bases). Trimming removed 3 bases from V and 1 base from J, with 13 bases in between. CDR1 and CDR2 (germline): ENHRY, SYGVKD. This CDR3 has 15 residues. The CDR3 DNA reads as TGTGCCATCAGTGACAACTATGGGGCATCCTACGAGCAGTACTTC. The encoded protein is CAISDNYGASYEQYF.

The V gene is TRBV5-1, the J gene TRBJ2-7; 7 bases match TRBD2. CDR1 and CDR2 (germline): SGHRS, YFSETQ. The CDR3 has 20 amino acids. The trim removed 0 bases at V and 2 bases at J, leaving 20 bases unmatched. In DNA, the CDR3 is TGCGCCAGCAGCTTGGCCAAGGCTAGCGGAAATAAGTGGGGCGCCTACGAGCAGTACTTC. Its protein product is CASSLAKASGNKWGAYEQYF.

This clone was detected only once. This chain links TRBV11-3 with TRBJ2-1; tentative D call: TRBD2 (5 bases). This CDR3 comprises 15 residues. Germline CDR1 reads SGHNT; CDR2 reads YENEEA. V shed 4 bases and J shed 7 bases, with 17 bases lying between them. This chain's CDR3 is CASSSRAAPENEQFF. Here the CDR3 DNA reads TGTGCCAGCAGCTCGAGGGCTGCCCCGGAGAATGAGCAGTTCTTC.

The chain joins TRBV11-3 to TRBJ2-1; 9 nucleotides align to TRBD2. The CDR3 runs 15 residues. V dropped 3 bases and J dropped 3; count of bases not matched to a gene: 3. CDR1 is SGHNT and CDR2 is YENEEA in the germline V gene. DNA of the CDR3: TGTGCCAGCAGCTTCTGGACTAGCGACTACAATGAGCAGTTCTTC. This codes for CASSFWTSDYNEQFF.

This clone was picked up a small number of times. V usage is TRBV19 and J usage is TRBJ2-1; D might be TRBD2 (7 bases). This CDR3 has 17 amino acids. Germline V gives CDR1 LNHDA, CDR2 SQIVND (reference sequence). The V end lost 1 base, the J end lost 7 bases, and 20 bases lay between the germline ends. CDR3 sequence (DNA): TGTGCCAGTAGTATAGCGGTGTGGGCGGGGGCGGATAATGAGCAGTTCTTC. Protein: CASSIAVWAGADNEQFF.

V and J are TRBV28 and TRBJ1-5; D might be TRBD1 (5 bases). V lost 6 bases, J lost 7 bases, and 16 bases lay in between. This CDR3 contains 14 residues. In germline, CDR1 is MDHEN, CDR2 SYDVKM. The CDR3 DNA reads as TGTGCCAGCAGACCTCAGGGAATTGGGCAGCCCCAGCATTTT. It yields the protein CASRPQGIGQPQHF.

This clone was seen more than once but under ten times. CDR3 region: CASSQEAGRYGYTF. Here the CDR3 DNA reads TGCGCCAGCAGCCAAGAGGCGGGACGGTATGGCTACACCTTC. The chain has TRBV4-3 and TRBJ1-2; a weak D match, TRBD1 (5 bases). From germline, CDR1 is LGHNA and CDR2 YSLEER. This CDR3 comprises 14 residues. The ends were cut back, 0 bases at V and 5 bases at J, with 10 bases in the middle.

The CDR3 spells CASSPGTAKLYGYTF. The CDR3 nucleotides read TGTGCCAGCAGCCCGGGGACAGCGAAACTCTATGGCTACACCTTC. The chain carries TRBV5-4 and TRBJ1-2; 7 bases map to TRBD1. In germline, CDR1 is SGHNT, CDR2 YYREEE (reference sequence). V shed 4 bases and J 4 bases; nucleotides not matched to a gene: 10. The CDR3 sequence is 15 residues long.